The 30 T cell receptor beta chains below come from one sample, sequenced in a study of blood T cells in healthy people across ages. PCR was performed a second time for 7 to 11 cycles using a sample-barcoded 5' primer and a J-beta primer mix. In TCRdb, the 5' RACE reads were re-called with MiXCR into one record per CDR3 protein. Of over a million distinct CDR3 sequences listed, 20% to 25% were seen once; the top ten hold approximately 0.79%. These data also formed part of another study, on T cells of mothers and their children.

The sequencing input was blood. The receptors here all came from a girl aged 2-10 years in good health.

This clonotype was seen a handful of times. This chain connects TRBV2 to TRBJ1-1; D is unresolved. There are 12 residues in the CDR3. The ends were cut back, 6 bases at V and 5 bases at J, with 10 bases in the middle. Germline-derived CDR1 and CDR2 are SNHLY and FYNNEI. DNA for the CDR3: TGTGCCAGCAGGGAGGGCTATACTGAAGCTTTCTTT. Its translation: CASREGYTEAFF. Drawing the rest from reference TRBV2 and TRBJ1-1, the complete variable domain is EPEVTQTPSHQVTQMGQEVILRCVPISNHLYFYWYRQILGQKVEFLVSFYNNEISEKSEIFDDQFSVERPDGSNFTLKIRSTKLEDSAMYFCASREGYTEAFFGQGTRLTVV.

For the CDR3, the DNA is TGTGCCAGCAGTCATGGCGGGGAATACAATGAGCAGTTCTTC. This codes for CASSHGGEYNEQFF. The rearrangement uses TRBV6-6 and TRBJ2-5, with a possible D match to TRBD2 (6 bases). The end of the DNA aligns better with TRBJ2-1, so the J call may be wrong. Germline loops: CDR1 MNHNY, CDR2 SVGAGI (reference sequence). The CDR3 is made up of 14 amino acids.

The chain has TRBV7-9 and TRBJ2-4; no definite D call. Deletions cut 5 bases from V and 10 bases from J, with 9 bases between. CDR1 is SEHNR and CDR2 is FQNEAQ in the germline V gene (reference sequence). There are 11 residues in the CDR3. In nucleotides, the CDR3 is TGTGCCAGCAGCCAAATGGGAATTCAGTACTTC. This gives the protein CASSQMGIQYF.

This chain joins TRBV11-2 and TRBJ2-1, with 9 bases fitting TRBD2. J gave up 8 bases and V 5 bases, and 10 bases lay outside the gene matches. The CDR3 runs to 15 residues. Germline-derived CDR1 and CDR2 are SGHAT and FQNNGV. CDR3 nucleotides: TGTGCCAGCAGCCCTAGCGGGGAGGAGGGTCATGAGCAGTTCTTC. This translates into CASSPSGEEGHEQFF.

There are a few counts of this clonotype. The V call is TRBV20-1, the J call TRBJ1-1, with D hard to call. Germline loops: CDR1 DFQATT, CDR2 SNEGSKA (reference sequence). CDR3 length: 16 residues. Trimming pared 0 bases from V and 7 bases from J, leaving 21 bases between. The CDR3 reads CSARDEGGNTPHEAFF. Here the CDR3 DNA reads TGCAGTGCTAGAGATGAGGGTGGGAATACCCCGCATGAAGCTTTCTTT.

This clonotype was seen a handful of times. V and J are TRBV7-9 and TRBJ2-5; D not certain. Germline-derived CDR1 and CDR2 are SEHNR and FQNEAQ (reference sequence). The CDR3 has 13 amino acids. V lost 3 bases and J lost 3, with 8 bases in between. The CDR3 loop is CASSFTPEETQYF. In nucleotides, the CDR3 is TGTGCCAGCAGCTTTACGCCCGAAGAGACCCAGTACTTC. Looking up the rest from reference TRBV7-9 and TRBJ2-5 gives the full variable domain: DTGVSQNPRHKITKRGQNVTFRCDPISEHNRLYWYRQTLGQGPEFLTYFQNEAQLEKSRLLSDRFSAERPKGSFSTLEIQRTEQGDSAMYLCASSFTPEETQYFGPGTRLLVL.

The chain combines TRBV2 with TRBJ1-4; D is undetermined. Trimming shortened V by 6 bases and J by 3 bases, and 14 bases separated the two germline ends. Germline assignment: CDR1 SNHLY and CDR2 FYNNEI. The CDR3 has 15 residues. The CDR3 region has the DNA TGTGCCAGCAGGGATCCGGGCGGCGCTAATGAAAAACTGTTTTTT. Its translation: CASRDPGGANEKLFF.

This clonotype was seen more than once but under ten times. The chain employs TRBV28 and TRBJ2-5; TRBD1 is a possible D gene (6 bases). The CDR3 loop spans 15 amino acids. Per germline, CDR1 MDHEN and CDR2 SYDVKM. V was trimmed by 5 bases and J by 5 bases, leaving 18 bases between them. Written as DNA, the CDR3 is TGTGCCAGCAGTAAGGCGACAGGCTCCTTCGAGACCCAGTACTTC. Translated: CASSKATGSFETQYF.

This chain connects TRBV6-5 to TRBJ1-3; no firm D call. This CDR3 contains 13 residues. V lost 7 bases, J lost 4 bases, and 11 bases lay in between. Germline CDR1 reads MNHEY; CDR2 reads SVGAGI. The CDR3 DNA reads as TGTGCCAGCACTGGACCTGTGGGAAACACCATATATTTT. Translating it yields CASTGPVGNTIYF.

This clonotype was observed a few times. J is TRBJ1-1 and V is TRBV24-1; the D gene is possibly TRBD1 (6 bases). Germline V gene data show CDR1 as KGHDR and CDR2 as SFDVKD. Trimming took 6 bases from V and 0 from J, leaving 16 bases between them. The CDR3 sequence is 16 residues long. The CDR3 region is CATSLRGEGLNTEAFF. The CDR3 bases are TGTGCCACCAGTCTCAGGGGAGAAGGCCTGAACACTGAAGCTTTCTTT.

This clonotype was seen more than once but under ten times. The chain carries TRBV10-3 and TRBJ1-2; D gene ambiguous. Germline values: CDR1 ENHRY, CDR2 SYGVKD. Trimming removed 10 bases from V and 2 bases from J, with 8 bases in between. CDR3 size: 11 residues. The CDR3, as DNA: TGTGCCACGTACAACAACTATGGCTACACCTTC. Its protein product is CATYNNYGYTF.

The chain carries TRBV3-1 and TRBJ2-1; the D gene is possibly TRBD2 (5 bases). The CDR3 extends over 11 amino acids. The V end was cut by 5 bases, the J end by 14 bases, with 13 bases between. The germline CDR1 and CDR2 sequences are LGHDT and YNNKEL (reference sequence). For the CDR3, the DNA is TGTGCCAGCAGCTCCGGGATTACTGAGTTCTTC. Its translation is CASSSGITEFF.

This clonotype was seen only a few times. The rearrangement links TRBV2 to TRBJ2-4; 8 nucleotides agree with TRBD1. J was trimmed by 1 base and V by 10 bases; bases with no gene match: 3. Per the germline V gene, CDR1 is SNHLY and CDR2 is FYNNEI. This CDR3 region has 13 residues. CDR3 residues: CAIRDRAKNIQYF. DNA of the CDR3: TGTGCCATCCGGGACAGGGCCAAAAACATTCAGTACTTC.

The J gene is TRBJ1-3, the V gene TRBV9, with D unresolved. The germline V gene encodes CDR1 SGDLS and CDR2 YYNGEE. V shed 8 bases and J shed 4 bases, with 13 bases lying between them. The CDR3 spans 13 residues. The CDR3 sequence: CASSVGGGNTIYF. For the CDR3, the DNA is TGTGCCAGTAGTGTGGGTGGGGGAAACACCATATATTTT.

In its sample, this clonotype was seen a few times. The CDR3 region is CSASEGGGPNGYTF. In DNA form, the CDR3 reads TGCAGTGCTAGTGAGGGGGGCGGTCCCAATGGCTACACCTTC. This chain links TRBV20-1 with TRBJ1-2; D might be TRBD1 (6 bases). The CDR3 is made up of 14 amino acids. Looked up from germline, CDR1 is DFQATT and CDR2 is SNEGSKA (reference sequence). V gave up 3 bases and J gave up 6 bases, with 17 bases separating them.

In this sample, this clonotype turned up a few times. CDR3 in DNA: TGCGCCAGCAGCCTCAATAGAGGGACCACTGAAGCTTTCTTT. Residues: CASSLNRGTTEAFF. This rearrangement joins TRBV10-1 to TRBJ1-1; D is possibly TRBD1 (5 bases). Germline V CDR1 and CDR2: WNHNN, SYGVQD (reference sequence). The CDR3 spans 14 residues. V gave up 6 bases and J gave up 4 bases, with 15 bases separating them.

This clonotype was recorded a few times. The chain has TRBV7-9 and TRBJ2-1; 9 bases match TRBD1. The CDR3 is 17 amino acids. Trimming removed 1 base from V and 7 bases from J; junction bases left unmatched: 11. Germline V lookup: CDR1 SEHNR, CDR2 FQNEAQ (reference sequence). CDR3 protein: CASSLVGSGQGKNEQFF. Written as DNA, the CDR3 is TGTGCCAGCAGCTTAGTGGGTTCAGGACAGGGGAAGAATGAGCAGTTCTTC.

CDR3 nucleotide sequence: TGTGCCAGCAGTGACGGGCGAGGGGTGAGCGAGGCTTTCTTT. Protein product: CASSDGRGVSEAFF. The genes are TRBV25-1 and TRBJ1-1; weak D call: TRBD1 (5 bases). Between the trimmed V and J ends, which lost 3 bases and 11 bases, there was a span of 19 bases. Germline V lookup: CDR1 MGHDK, CDR2 SYGVNS. This CDR3 spans 14 amino acids. Full variable domain (remainder filled in from reference TRBV25-1 and TRBJ1-1): EADIYQTPRYLVIGTGKKITLECSQTMGHDKMYWYQQDPGMELHLIHYSYGVNSTEKGDLSSESTVSRIRTEHFPLTLESARPSHTSQYLCASSDGRGVSEAFFGQGTRLTVV.

A few counts support this clonotype. The rearrangement links TRBV4-2 to TRBJ2-2; TRBD1 agrees at 8 bases. The junction had 6 bases not matched to a gene; V was cut back by 1 base and J by 5 bases. Germline V gives CDR1 LGHNA, CDR2 YNFKEQ. The CDR3 totals 16 residues. CDR3 sequence: CASSQAGQGGTGELFF. In nucleotides, the CDR3 is TGTGCCAGCAGCCAAGCTGGACAGGGTGGGACCGGGGAGCTGTTTTTT.

The rearrangement uses TRBV6-1 and TRBJ1-5; no clear D. The CDR3 runs to 15 residues. Trimming removed 4 bases at V and 0 bases at J, with 10 bases between. Germline V gene lookup returns CDR1 MNHNS and CDR2 SASEGT. The CDR3 protein is CASSGDVYSNQPQHF. Written as DNA, the CDR3 is TGTGCCAGCAGTGGGGATGTTTATAGCAATCAGCCCCAGCATTTT.

This rearrangement joins TRBV20-1 to TRBJ2-5; the D gene is possibly TRBD2 (6 bases). Germline V gene data show CDR1 as DFQATT and CDR2 as SNEGSKA (reference sequence). V was trimmed by 3 bases and J by 5 bases, leaving 13 bases between them. The CDR3 loop spans 13 amino acids. CDR3 DNA: TGCAGTGCTAGTGGGCCGGGGGAGGAGACCCAGTACTTC. Its translation is CSASGPGEETQYF.

The chain links TRBV4-1 to TRBJ1-1; 7 bases are shared with TRBD1. CDR1 and CDR2 from the germline V gene are MGHRA and YSYEKL. V shed 4 bases, J shed 5 bases, and the junction held 7 bases outside the gene matches. CDR3 length equals 14 residues. Here the CDR3 reads CASSREGAWTEAFF. In DNA form, the CDR3 reads TGCGCCAGCAGCCGAGAGGGGGCCTGGACTGAAGCTTTCTTT.

The CDR3 nucleotides read TGCGCCAGCCGACTAGCGGGACCTAACAATGAGCAGTTCTTC. This translates into CASRLAGPNNEQFF. The chain recombines TRBV4-1 with TRBJ2-1; 11 nucleotides line up with TRBD2. The V gene's germline CDR1 is MGHRA and CDR2 YSYEKL. This CDR3 has 14 residues. Unmatched junction bases numbered 5, after V lost 8 bases and J lost 5 bases.

J is TRBJ1-1 and V is TRBV2; a possible D gene is TRBD1 (5 bases). The CDR3 is 15 amino acids. Germline values: CDR1 SNHLY, CDR2 FYNNEI. V gave up 4 bases and J gave up 1 base, with 13 bases separating them. The CDR3 sequence is CASSVRVPRNTEAFF. Here the CDR3 DNA reads TGTGCCAGCAGTGTCAGGGTTCCGCGGAACACTGAAGCTTTCTTT.

This clonotype appeared a few times. The chain is built from TRBV3-1 and TRBJ2-5, with TRBD2 identical over 11 bases. The trim removed 1 base at V and 4 bases at J, leaving 5 bases unmatched. The germline CDR1 and CDR2 sequences are LGHDT and YNNKEL (reference sequence). The CDR3 length is 16 residues. CDR3 coding DNA: TGTGCCAGCAGCCAAGTAGCACTAGCGGGAGTAGAGACCCAGTACTTC. Its translation is CASSQVALAGVETQYF.

This chain uses TRBV19 with TRBJ1-5, with 8 bases that match TRBD1. Per the germline V gene, CDR1 is LNHDA and CDR2 is SQIVND (reference sequence). V gave up 6 bases and J gave up 4 bases; unmatched junction bases: 14. The CDR3 extends over 17 amino acids. The CDR3 DNA sequence: TGTGCCAGTAGCGAACTCCCGGGACAGGTTAGGAATCAGCCCCAGCATTTT. This codes for CASSELPGQVRNQPQHF.

A few counts support this clonotype. The chain carries TRBV5-1 and TRBJ2-2; 7 nucleotides line up with TRBD2. Germline CDR1 reads SGHRS; CDR2 reads YFSETQ. Losses at the gene ends were 7 bases for V and 7 bases for J; bases not matched to a gene: 10. This CDR3 comprises 14 residues. Here the CDR3 reads CASSWEGGGGELFF. The CDR3, as DNA: TGCGCCAGCTCCTGGGAGGGCGGCGGCGGGGAGCTGTTTTTT.

This chain connects TRBV20-1 to TRBJ2-7; D might be TRBD1 (6 bases). Germline loops: CDR1 DFQATT, CDR2 SNEGSKA (reference sequence). The CDR3 is 12 residues long. Trimming removed 5 bases from V and 5 bases from J, with 13 bases in between. CDR3 region: CSADTGYHEQYF. CDR3 sequence (DNA): TGCAGTGCTGATACAGGGTACCACGAGCAGTACTTC.

V usage is TRBV29-1 and J usage is TRBJ1-4, with 7 bases aligning to TRBD1. The CDR3 extends over 14 amino acids. V lost 4 bases to trimming and J lost 5 bases; unmatched junction nucleotides: 7. Per the germline V gene, CDR1 is SQVTM and CDR2 is ANQGSEA. For the CDR3, the DNA is TGCAGCGTTGCCCGACAGGGTTTAAATGAAAAACTGTTTTTT. Translating it yields CSVARQGLNEKLFF.

This clonotype was observed a handful of times. The chain carries TRBV9 and TRBJ2-1; no firm D call. V dropped 6 bases and J dropped 0 bases, with 13 bases sitting between them. This CDR3 is built from 15 residues. Per germline, CDR1 SGDLS and CDR2 YYNGEE. The CDR3 region is CASIVIYLSYNEQFF. In DNA form, the CDR3 reads TGTGCCAGCATCGTCATCTACCTCTCCTACAATGAGCAGTTCTTC.